Presented here are 17 T cell receptor beta chains from one specimen sequenced in a study of cytotoxic CD8 clonotypes in ibrutinib-treated CLL. The data were produced by immunoSEQ multiplex PCR, yet TCRdb's version contains in-frame clones alone and is incomplete. The sample consists of about 140,000 clones, approximately 80% of them appearing once. The sample consisted of PBMCs, taken after 36 months of ibrutinib treatment. All receptors come from a human donor with chronic lymphocytic leukemia.

This clone occurred a few times. The chain links TRBV6-5 to TRBJ2-7; D call uncertain. The CDR3 sequence is 15 residues long. V gave up 6 bases and J gave up 1 base, with 16 bases separating them. CDR1 is MNHEY, CDR2 SVGAGI, per germline. The chain's CDR3 is CASSPPDEKSYEQYF. Written as DNA, the CDR3 is TGTGCCAGCAGCCCCCCGGACGAGAAGTCCTACGAGCAGTACTTC.

The chain joins TRBV2 to TRBJ2-3; D may be TRBD2 (5 bases). The CDR3 is 13 residues long. Germline CDR1 SNHLY, CDR2 FYNNEI. Trimming removed 6 bases from V and 0 bases from J, with 7 bases in between. The CDR3 DNA is TGTGCCAGCAGGAGGACTAGCACAGATACGCAGTATTTT. Translating it yields CASRRTSTDTQYF.

This clone was seen a handful of times. V gene TRBV5-8 combines with J gene TRBJ1-3; 8 nucleotides align to TRBD1. The germline CDR1 and CDR2 sequences are SGHTS and YDEGEE. The CDR3 runs to 13 residues. The CDR3 here is CVRSRGPGNTIYF. In DNA form, the CDR3 reads TGTGTCAGGTCCAGGGGGCCTGGAAACACCATATATTTT.

The chain carries TRBV19 and TRBJ2-7; D call uncertain. V was cut by 4 bases and J by 3 bases, with 10 bases left in between. CDR1 and CDR2 from the germline V gene are LNHDA and SQIVND (reference sequence). The CDR3 spans 13 residues. The CDR3 region is CASSRLGRYEQYF. The DNA of the CDR3 is TGTGCCAGTAGTAGATTGGGCCGCTACGAGCAGTACTTC.

The table lists this clone with a few counts. This chain connects TRBV19 to TRBJ1-4; 7 bases align to TRBD1. CDR3 length: 13 amino acids. The V gene end was trimmed by 9 bases and the J gene end by 6 bases; junction bases not matched to a gene: 7. CDR1 is LNHDA, CDR2 SQIVND, per germline (reference sequence). The CDR3 DNA reads as TGTGCCAGCTCCGGGACAGACGATGAAAAACTGTTTTTT. It translates to CASSGTDDEKLFF.

The chain joins TRBV19 to TRBJ2-7; D may be TRBD1 (5 bases). The V end was cut by 6 bases, the J end by 8 bases, with 23 bases between. Germline CDR1 reads LNHDA; CDR2 reads SQIVND (reference sequence). This CDR3 is built from 15 residues. CDR3 in DNA: TGTGCCAGTAGCCCAACCGATTTAGGACAATCTAAGCAGTACTTC. Protein product: CASSPTDLGQSKQYF.

V gene TRBV4-1 combines with J gene TRBJ2-5; 10 bases line up with TRBD1. There are 15 residues in the CDR3. V was pared by 5 bases and J by 2 bases, with 5 bases of the junction left unmatched. Germline CDR1 is MGHRA and CDR2 is YSYEKL. The DNA for the CDR3 is TGCGCCAGCAGCAAACCGGGACAGGGGCAAGAGACCCAGTACTTC. Its protein is CASSKPGQGQETQYF.

J is TRBJ2-2 and V is TRBV11-3; either TRBD1 or TRBD2 may fit D (5 bases each). CDR1 SGHNT and CDR2 YENEEA come from the germline V gene. The CDR3 spans 13 residues. The V end was cut by 6 bases, the J end by 2 bases, with 7 bases between. CDR3: CASRGENTGELFF. CDR3 nucleotides: TGTGCCAGCAGGGGGGAAAACACCGGGGAGCTGTTTTTT.

This clone came up once. V gene TRBV10-3 combines with J gene TRBJ2-5, with D possibly TRBD2 on 5 matching bases. CDR3 size: 16 residues. Germline V gives CDR1 ENHRY, CDR2 SYGVKD. With 2 bases removed from V and 4 bases from J, the gap between germline ends came to 17 bases. The CDR3 nucleotides are TGTGCCATCAGTGAGGGATTCTTTGGGGAGAGAGAGACCCAGTACTTC. Encoded protein: CAISEGFFGERETQYF.

This chain uses TRBV30 with TRBJ1-2; D gene uncertain. V lost 0 bases to trimming and J lost 1 base, with 3 bases between them. The germline gives CDR1 GTSNPN, CDR2 SVGIG (reference sequence). This CDR3 comprises 12 residues. CDR3 nucleotides: TGTGCCTGGAGTGTACATAACTATGGCTACACCTTC. Residues: CAWSVHNYGYTF.

This chain links TRBV6-5 with TRBJ1-2, with 8 bases matching TRBD1. In germline, CDR1 is MNHEY, CDR2 SVGAGI. The CDR3 is made up of 12 amino acids. After removal of 3 bases from V and 11 bases from J, the junction contained 5 bases not matched to a gene. CDR3 nucleotides: TGTGCCAGCAGTTATACCGGGACAGGATACACCTTC. Protein sequence: CASSYTGTGYTF.

This chain joins TRBV6-5 and TRBJ1-2; no definite D call. The CDR3 is 13 residues long. The V and J ends lost 7 bases and 4 bases respectively, with 13 bases between them. Germline V gene data show CDR1 as MNHEY and CDR2 as SVGAGI. This CDR3 is CASKAGAFYGYTF. CDR3 DNA sequence: TGTGCCAGCAAGGCAGGCGCCTTCTATGGCTACACCTTC.

The chain combines TRBV25-1 with TRBJ1-2; D gene uncertain. Per the germline V gene, CDR1 is MGHDK and CDR2 is SYGVNS. V was clipped by 8 bases and J by 3 bases, with 10 bases between them. The CDR3 runs to 12 residues. The CDR3: CASLSWHYGYTF. The CDR3, as DNA: TGTGCCAGCCTCTCGTGGCACTATGGCTACACCTTC.

This clone was recorded only once. This chain links TRBV7-2 with TRBJ2-2, with a tentative D call TRBD1 (6 bases). CDR1 SGHTA and CDR2 FQGNSA come from the germline V gene. The V end was cut by 1 base, the J end by 4 bases, with 10 bases between. The CDR3 sequence is 15 residues long. CDR3 nucleotide sequence: TGTGCCAGCAGCTTAGTAGGGGGAACCACCGGGGAGCTGTTTTTT. Protein product: CASSLVGGTTGELFF.

The chain combines TRBV5-1 with TRBJ1-6; 7 positions agree with TRBD1. After removal of 0 bases from V and 7 bases from J, the junction contained 4 bases not matched to a gene. The germline V gene encodes CDR1 SGHRS and CDR2 YFSETQ. The CDR3 length is 15 residues. The CDR3 spells CASSLDGDSNSPLHF. DNA of the CDR3: TGCGCCAGCAGCTTGGACGGGGACAGCAATTCACCCCTCCACTTT.

The rearrangement uses TRBV19 and TRBJ2-4, with D possibly TRBD1 on 6 matching bases. Germline loops: CDR1 LNHDA, CDR2 SQIVND (reference sequence). Trimming left V 6 bases short and J 7 bases short, with 13 bases between. The CDR3 totals 13 residues. The CDR3 protein is CASSQGSRNIQYF. The CDR3 DNA reads TGTGCCAGTAGCCAGGGGAGTCGGAACATTCAGTACTTC.

The rearrangement uses TRBV7-6 and TRBJ2-5, with D uncertain. The CDR3 length is 14 residues. The germline CDR1 and CDR2 sequences are SGHVS and FNYEAQ. Between the trimmed V and J ends, which lost 1 base and 4 bases, there was a span of 10 bases. CDR3 in amino acids: CASSLEVSRETQYF. The CDR3 DNA reads TGTGCCAGCAGCTTAGAGGTCAGCCGAGAGACCCAGTACTTC.